Here is one T cell receptor beta chain with its context. Its cognate antigen is unknown. Three rounds of nested PCR, following a modified ARM-PCR protocol, produced the TCRbeta library. From the multiplex PCR reads, TCRdb called clonotypes with MiXCR, one entry per CDR3 protein. The repertoire holds about 110,000 distinct CDR3 sequences, with 84% as singletons. This sample's RNA came from whole unsorted tissue. The germline CDR1 and CDR2 sequences are MNHNS and SASEGT. V was clipped by 7 bases and J by 6 bases, with 22 bases between them. This CDR3 region has 16 residues. The data are from a study of tumor and adjacent non-tumor tissue in lung cancer. Study at large: The patients, roughly 10 men and roughly 5 women, were roughly 31 to 85 with stage I to III disease.

Regarding the study as a whole: Patients with more diverse tumor TCRs had worse survival.

The chain has TRBV6-1 and TRBJ2-1; a possible D gene is TRBD2 (7 bases). The sequenced sample was lung tumor tissue. This receptor was taken from a man between 65 and 85 years old with non-small cell lung cancer. Here the CDR3 DNA reads TGTGCCAGCATTCTAAGGGGGGGCTCCGGGTCCAATGAGCAGTTCTTC. Encoded protein: CASILRGGSGSNEQFF.